This T cell receptor beta chain came from a study of T cells in Graves' hyperthyroidism and ophthalmopathy. Study-level information: Initial diagnosis, before any treatment, was when peripheral blood was collected. Study-level results: Ophthalmopathy and stable hyperthyroidism were separated by a 13 V-J model.

There were TCR beta CDR3 regions amplified from RNA transcripts. First-round RT-PCR with HTBI primers amplified the TCR CDR3 region. Each CDR3 protein gets one entry after TCRdb re-called the multiplex PCR reads with MiXCR. The table shows 350,000 to 400,000 distinct CDR3 sequences, with 19% occurring only once. V was pared by 6 bases and J by 1 base, with 4 bases of the junction left unmatched. The CDR3 loop spans 15 amino acids. Germline-derived CDR1 and CDR2 are MNHEY and SMNVEV (reference sequence). This clonotype turned up a few times. Its antigen is undetermined. Among the patients, aged 18 to 65, hyperthyroidism was newly diagnosed and had lasted under 2 months.

Material for sequencing was blood. V gene TRBV27 combines with J gene TRBJ2-2; 8 bases match TRBD1. This clonotype was obtained from a woman between 18 and 30 years old with Graves' hyperthyroidism. The CDR3 loop reads CASRGQGRNTGELFF. The CDR3 nucleotides are TGTGCCAGCAGAGGACAGGGTCGGAACACCGGGGAGCTGTTTTTT.